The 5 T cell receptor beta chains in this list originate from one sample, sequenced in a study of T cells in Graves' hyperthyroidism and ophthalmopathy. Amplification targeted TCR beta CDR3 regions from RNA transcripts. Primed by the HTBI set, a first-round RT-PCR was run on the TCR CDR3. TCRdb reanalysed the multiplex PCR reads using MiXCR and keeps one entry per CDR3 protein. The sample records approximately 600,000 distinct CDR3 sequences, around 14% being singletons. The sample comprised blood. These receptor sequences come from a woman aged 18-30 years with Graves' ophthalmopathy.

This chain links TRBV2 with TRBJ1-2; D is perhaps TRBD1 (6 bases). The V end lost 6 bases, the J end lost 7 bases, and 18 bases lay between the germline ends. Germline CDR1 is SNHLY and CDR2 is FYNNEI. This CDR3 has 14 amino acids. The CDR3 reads CASSHFKGGGGYTF. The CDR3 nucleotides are TGTGCCAGCAGCCATTTTAAGGGGGGGGGTGGCTACACCTTC. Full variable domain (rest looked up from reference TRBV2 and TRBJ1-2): EPEVTQTPSHQVTQMGQEVILRCVPISNHLYFYWYRQILGQKVEFLVSFYNNEISEKSEIFDDQFSVERPDGSNFTLKIRSTKLEDSAMYFCASSHFKGGGGYTFGSGTRLTVV.

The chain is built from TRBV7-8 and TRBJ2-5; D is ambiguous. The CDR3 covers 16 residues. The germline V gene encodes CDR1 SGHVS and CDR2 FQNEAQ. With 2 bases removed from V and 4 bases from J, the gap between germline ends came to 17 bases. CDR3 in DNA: TGTGCCAGCAGCTTAATTTCGGCTACGTGGATAGAGACCCAGTACTTC. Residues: CASSLISATWIETQYF.

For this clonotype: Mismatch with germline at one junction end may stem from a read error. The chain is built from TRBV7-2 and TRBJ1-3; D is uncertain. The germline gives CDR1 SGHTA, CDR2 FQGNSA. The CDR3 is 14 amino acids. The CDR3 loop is CASSLGSSGNTICF. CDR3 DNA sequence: TGTGCCAGCAGCCTCGGGAGCTCTGGAAACACCATATGTTTT.

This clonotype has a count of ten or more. CDR3 residues: CASSFPDRRDTEAFF. The CDR3 region has the DNA TGTGCCAGCAGTTTCCCGGACAGGAGGGACACTGAAGCTTTCTTT. The chain combines TRBV28 with TRBJ1-1; 7 nucleotides line up with TRBD1. CDR1 is MDHEN and CDR2 is SYDVKM in the germline V gene. V shed 3 bases and J 3 bases; nucleotides not matched to a gene: 7. The CDR3 spans 15 residues.

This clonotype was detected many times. This CDR3 reads CASSSGLNPYEQYF. The CDR3 coding sequence is TGTGCCAGCAGTTCGGGACTAAACCCCTACGAGCAGTACTTC. This sequence joins TRBV27 and TRBJ2-7; the match to TRBD2 covers 7 bases. Per the germline V gene, CDR1 is MNHEY and CDR2 is SMNVEV (reference sequence). This CDR3 has 14 amino acids. The J segment lost 2 bases and the V segment lost 4 bases, leaving 5 bases of the junction unmatched.